These 27 T cell receptor beta chains came from one sample sequenced in a study of blood T cell repertoires in COVID-19. Libraries were prepared by immunoSEQ multiplex PCR; TCRdb keeps only in-frame clonotypes and omits some of them. The sample includes roughly 60,000 clones, almost 95% of them seen just once. Sequences were obtained from peripheral blood. The receptors stem from a middle-aged man with active COVID-19.

This clone was detected once. The rearrangement uses TRBV10-3 and TRBJ2-1, with 11 nucleotides matching TRBD2. V was clipped by 11 bases and J by 3 bases; unmatched bases: 21. Germline V CDR1 and CDR2: ENHRY, SYGVKD. This CDR3 contains 19 residues. CDR3 region: CASLALVGTSGENYNEQFF. DNA of the CDR3: TGTGCCTCACTAGCCCTGGTAGGGACTAGCGGAGAGAACTACAATGAGCAGTTCTTC.

The rearrangement uses TRBV5-1 and TRBJ2-2, with unresolved D. This CDR3 comprises 12 residues. The germline CDR1 and CDR2 sequences are SGHRS and YFSETQ. Trimming removed 2 bases from V and 3 bases from J, with 2 bases in between. CDR3 nucleotide sequence: TGCGCCAGCAGCTTCGACACCGGGGAGCTGTTTTTT. This gives the protein CASSFDTGELFF.

The J gene is TRBJ2-2, the V gene TRBV4-1; 13 bases agree with TRBD2. Germline CDR1 MGHRA, CDR2 YSYEKL. CDR3 length equals 15 residues. Trimming cost V 3 bases and J 5 bases; bases outside gene matches: 0. The CDR3 DNA reads TGCGCCAGCAGCCAGGGACTAGCGGGAACCGGGGAGCTGTTTTTT. Amino acids: CASSQGLAGTGELFF.

The genes are TRBV19 and TRBJ2-4; 12 bases match TRBD2. The length of the CDR3 is 18 residues. Germline V gene data show CDR1 as LNHDA and CDR2 as SQIVND (reference sequence). V lost 3 bases to trimming and J lost 0 bases; unmatched junction nucleotides: 6. The CDR3 loop reads CASSIPSGRDIAKNIQYF. CDR3 sequence (DNA): TGTGCCAGTAGTATTCCTAGCGGGAGGGATATAGCCAAAAACATTCAGTACTTC. Full variable domain (rest looked up from reference TRBV19 and TRBJ2-4): DGGITQSPKYLFRKEGQNVTLSCEQNLNHDAMYWYRQDPGQGLRLIYYSQIVNDFQKGDIAEGYSVSREKKESFPLTVTSAQKNPTAFYLCASSIPSGRDIAKNIQYFGAGTRLSVL.

The rearrangement uses TRBV7-9 and TRBJ2-1; D is perhaps TRBD1 (5 bases). Germline lookup yields CDR1 SEHNR and CDR2 FQNEAQ (reference sequence). This CDR3 is 15 amino acids long. V lost 5 bases to trimming and J lost 0 bases, with 11 bases between them. The chain's CDR3 is CASSLLGVSYNEQFF. The CDR3 DNA reads as TGTGCCAGCAGCCTGCTAGGGGTCTCCTACAATGAGCAGTTCTTC.

The chain combines TRBV6-5 with TRBJ2-2; D is perhaps TRBD2 (5 bases). Germline assignment: CDR1 MNHEY and CDR2 SVGAGI. Deletions cut 5 bases from V and 12 bases from J, with 16 bases between. This CDR3 is built from 13 residues. The CDR3 here is CASSPTSSSQLFF. The CDR3 bases are TGTGCCAGCAGTCCCACGTCTAGCAGTCAGCTGTTTTTT.

The chain couples TRBV27 to TRBJ2-1; 7 positions agree with TRBD2. The CDR3 has 15 amino acids. CDR1 MNHEY and CDR2 SMNVEV come from the germline V gene (reference sequence). V shed 2 bases and J 4 bases; nucleotides not matched to a gene: 5. As DNA, the CDR3 is TGTGCCAGCAGTTTAATGCTAGCGGAGTACAATGAGCAGTTCTTC. Translation: CASSLMLAEYNEQFF.

On this clone itself: This specimen includes other DNA sequences encoding the same CDR3. The V and J genes are TRBV19 and TRBJ1-1, with 8 positions matching TRBD1. The J segment lost 6 bases and the V segment lost 3 bases, leaving 3 bases of the junction unmatched. CDR3 size: 13 residues. The V gene's germline CDR1 is LNHDA and CDR2 SQIVND (reference sequence). CDR3 protein: CASSIGQGAEAFF. CDR3 sequence (DNA): TGTGCCAGTAGTATCGGACAGGGCGCTGAAGCTTTCTTT.

This clone was detected only a few times. V and J are TRBV7-9 and TRBJ1-2; a weak D match, TRBD1 (5 bases). Germline V CDR1 and CDR2: SEHNR, FQNEAQ (reference sequence). V lost 3 bases, J lost 4 bases, and 9 bases lay in between. CDR3 length equals 13 residues. The CDR3 bases are TGTGCCAGCAGCTTGGCAGGGCCCTATGGCTACACCTTC. It specifies CASSLAGPYGYTF.

J is TRBJ1-1 and V is TRBV5-1; TRBD1 is a possible D gene (5 bases). Germline CDR1 and CDR2: SGHRS and YFSETQ. This CDR3 spans 13 amino acids. V was trimmed by 2 bases and J by 6 bases, leaving 11 bases between them. CDR3 region: CASSFTKGAEAFF. The DNA of the CDR3 is TGCGCCAGCAGCTTCACAAAAGGGGCTGAAGCTTTCTTT.

The gene calls are TRBV28 and TRBJ2-7; D uncertain. V lost 6 bases and J 2 bases, leaving 8 bases between the germline ends. The CDR3 length is 12 residues. Germline CDR1 and CDR2: MDHEN and SYDVKM. CDR3 bases: TGTGCCAGCAGGGGCGCCACCTACGAGCAGTACTTC. This sequence encodes CASRGATYEQYF.

The gene calls are TRBV5-6 and TRBJ2-2; the D gene is possibly TRBD2 (5 bases). Trimming shortened V by 4 bases and J by 6 bases, and 19 bases separated the two germline ends. Germline V CDR1 and CDR2: SGHDT, YYEEEE. This CDR3 comprises 16 residues. CDR3 nucleotides: TGTGCCAGCAGCCGTCCGTTGGACTTTTTGGCCGGGGAGCTGTTTTTT. Its translation is CASSRPLDFLAGELFF.

CDR3 sequence reads: CASRTRSGLGSYEQYF. In nucleotides, the CDR3 is TGTGCCAGCAGAACTCGAAGCGGCCTGGGCTCCTACGAGCAGTACTTC. The V and J genes are TRBV11-1 and TRBJ2-7; weak D call: TRBD2 (5 bases). Trimming stripped 6 bases from V and 0 bases from J, with 18 bases between. This CDR3 has 16 amino acids. Germline assignment: CDR1 SGHAT and CDR2 FQDESV (reference sequence).

The chain joins TRBV28 to TRBJ2-1, with a weak D call TRBD1 (5 bases). The germline gives CDR1 MDHEN, CDR2 SYDVKM. CDR3 length: 14 amino acids. The V gene lost 7 bases and the J gene lost 6 bases, with 16 bases spanning the gap. CDR3 sequence reads: CASTPRQKFNEQFF. The CDR3 DNA reads TGTGCCAGCACCCCCCGACAGAAATTCAATGAGCAGTTCTTC.

This clone was recorded only once. V usage is TRBV5-8 and J usage is TRBJ2-7; 8 bases map to TRBD1. There are 15 residues in the CDR3. Germline CDR1 and CDR2: SGHTS and YDEGEE. With 7 bases clipped from V and 3 bases from J, the junction kept 12 bases outside the gene matches. The CDR3 coding sequence is TGTGCCAGCTTGGGGATGGACAGGGTGGGCTACGAGCAGTACTTC. Translated: CASLGMDRVGYEQYF. The full variable domain, with the rest looked up from reference TRBV5-8 and TRBJ2-7, is EAGVTQSPTHLIKTRGQQATLRCSPISGHTSVYWYQQALGLGLQFLLWYDEGEERNRGNFPPRFSGRQFPNYSSELNVNALELEDSALYLCASLGMDRVGYEQYFGPGTRLTVT.

The chain carries TRBV5-6 and TRBJ1-2; TRBD1 is a possible D gene (5 bases). The CDR3 runs to 17 residues. Germline V gives CDR1 SGHDT, CDR2 YYEEEE. V lost 0 bases and J 6 bases, leaving 21 bases between the germline ends. The CDR3 DNA reads as TGTGCCAGCAGCTTGGCATTTCTGGAGGGAGGGACCAATGGCTACACCTTC. Protein sequence: CASSLAFLEGGTNGYTF.

The chain employs TRBV3-1 (or the pseudogene TRBV3-2) and TRBJ2-3; the D gene is possibly TRBD2 (5 bases). The CDR3 runs 15 residues. Germline V CDR1 and CDR2: LGHDT, YNNKEL (reference sequence). V shed 3 bases and J shed 3 bases, with 13 bases lying between them. The CDR3 DNA is TGTGCCAGCAGCCATTCGGGGATCGGGACAGATACGCAGTATTTT. Protein: CASSHSGIGTDTQYF.

The chain combines TRBV14 with TRBJ1-3; 9 nucleotides match TRBD1. V dropped 4 bases and J dropped 4; count of bases not matched to a gene: 8. Germline lookup yields CDR1 SGHDN and CDR2 FVKESK. CDR3 length: 16 amino acids. CDR3 bases: TGTGCCAGCAGCCGAGGCTGGGGGACAGGGGGAAACACCATATATTTT. Protein: CASSRGWGTGGNTIYF.

The V gene is TRBV5-1, the J gene TRBJ2-2; D is undetermined. Germline V lookup: CDR1 SGHRS, CDR2 YFSETQ. This CDR3 region has 16 residues. Trimming took 0 bases from V and 0 from J, leaving 9 bases between them. The CDR3 DNA sequence: TGCGCCAGCAGCTTGGATGGAGCCCCGAACACCGGGGAGCTGTTTTTT. This encodes CASSLDGAPNTGELFF.

As regards this clone: Germline is not matched at one junction end, which may reflect a read error. V and J are TRBV7-2 and TRBJ2-1, with 7 nucleotides matching TRBD2. The CDR3 covers 16 residues. Germline assignment: CDR1 SGHTA and CDR2 FQGNSA. In DNA, the CDR3 is TGTGCCAGCACCTTAACCACGACTAGCCCCTACAATGAGCAGTTCTTC. This codes for CASTLTTTSPYNEQFF. Variable domain in full (rest from reference TRBV7-2 and TRBJ2-1): GAGVSQSPSNKVTEKGKDVELRCDPISGHTALYWYRQSLGQGLEFLIYFQGNSAPDKSGLPSDRFSAERTGGSVSTLTIQRTQQEDSAVYLCASTLTTTSPYNEQFFGPGTRLTVL.

V usage is TRBV6-2 or TRBV6-3 and J usage is TRBJ2-7; possibly TRBD1 for D (6 bases). Between the trimmed V and J ends, which lost 4 bases and 3 bases, there was a span of 16 bases. The germline CDR1 and CDR2 sequences are MNHEY and SVGEGT. This CDR3 is 15 amino acids long. This CDR3 is CASSSGAEGGYEQYF. CDR3 nucleotides: TGTGCCAGCAGTTCCGGGGCAGAAGGGGGCTACGAGCAGTACTTC.

The chain links TRBV7-9 to TRBJ2-3, with a possible D match to TRBD1 (5 bases). CDR1 SEHNR and CDR2 FQNEAQ come from the germline V gene (reference sequence). V lost 3 bases to trimming and J lost 1 base, with 5 bases between them. This CDR3 is built from 13 residues. CDR3 in amino acids: CASSFRGTDTQYF. CDR3 nucleotides: TGTGCCAGCAGCTTCAGGGGCACAGATACGCAGTATTTT.

The chain uses TRBV7-6 and TRBJ2-3; TRBD2 matches at 8 bases. The V and J ends lost 1 base and 1 base, in that order; junction bases with no gene match: 7. This CDR3 comprises 17 residues. In germline, CDR1 is SGHVS, CDR2 FNYEAQ. Here the CDR3 reads CASSLVPDSGGTDTQYF. As DNA, the CDR3 is TGTGCCAGCAGCTTAGTCCCCGATAGCGGGGGCACAGATACGCAGTATTTT.

The chain employs TRBV5-1 and TRBJ1-4; 8 nucleotides match TRBD1. CDR1 and CDR2 (germline): SGHRS, YFSETQ. The CDR3 is made up of 16 amino acids. V lost 3 bases to trimming and J lost 4 bases; unmatched junction nucleotides: 8. Here the CDR3 DNA reads TGCGCCAGCAGCTCCCTGGGAACAGGGGGTAATGAAAAACTGTTTTTT. Its protein product is CASSSLGTGGNEKLFF. The complete variable domain, with remaining parts taken from reference TRBV5-1 and TRBJ1-4, reads KAGVTQTPRYLIKTRGQQVTLSCSPISGHRSVSWYQQTPGQGLQFLFEYFSETQRNKGNFPGRFSGRQFSNSRSEMNVSTLELGDSALYLCASSSLGTGGNEKLFFGSGTQLSVL.

V usage is TRBV5-6 and J usage is TRBJ2-2; possibly TRBD1 for D (5 bases). Trimming cost V 4 bases and J 1 base, with 17 bases left between them. This CDR3 has 17 amino acids. In germline, CDR1 is SGHDT, CDR2 YYEEEE. The CDR3 spells CASSHSTGLVNTGELFF. The CDR3 DNA sequence: TGTGCCAGCAGCCATTCTACAGGCCTTGTGAACACCGGGGAGCTGTTTTTT.

The rearrangement uses TRBV5-4 and TRBJ2-7, with TRBD1 matching over 10 bases. The CDR3 has 15 amino acids. CDR1 is SGHNT, CDR2 YYREEE, per germline (reference sequence). V was clipped by 4 bases and J by 3 bases; unmatched bases: 7. CDR3 DNA sequence: TGTGCCAGCAGCCCTGACAGGGGGCATATCTACGAGCAGTACTTC. This gives the protein CASSPDRGHIYEQYF.

V usage is TRBV19 and J usage is TRBJ2-7; 9 bases are shared with TRBD1. This CDR3 is built from 14 residues. The ends lost 4 bases at V and 4 bases at J; junction bases unmatched: 5. CDR1 LNHDA and CDR2 SQIVND come from the germline V gene (reference sequence). CDR3 sequence (DNA): TGTGCCAGTAGTACGGGACAGGGTACGTACGAGCAGTACTTC. Translated: CASSTGQGTYEQYF.